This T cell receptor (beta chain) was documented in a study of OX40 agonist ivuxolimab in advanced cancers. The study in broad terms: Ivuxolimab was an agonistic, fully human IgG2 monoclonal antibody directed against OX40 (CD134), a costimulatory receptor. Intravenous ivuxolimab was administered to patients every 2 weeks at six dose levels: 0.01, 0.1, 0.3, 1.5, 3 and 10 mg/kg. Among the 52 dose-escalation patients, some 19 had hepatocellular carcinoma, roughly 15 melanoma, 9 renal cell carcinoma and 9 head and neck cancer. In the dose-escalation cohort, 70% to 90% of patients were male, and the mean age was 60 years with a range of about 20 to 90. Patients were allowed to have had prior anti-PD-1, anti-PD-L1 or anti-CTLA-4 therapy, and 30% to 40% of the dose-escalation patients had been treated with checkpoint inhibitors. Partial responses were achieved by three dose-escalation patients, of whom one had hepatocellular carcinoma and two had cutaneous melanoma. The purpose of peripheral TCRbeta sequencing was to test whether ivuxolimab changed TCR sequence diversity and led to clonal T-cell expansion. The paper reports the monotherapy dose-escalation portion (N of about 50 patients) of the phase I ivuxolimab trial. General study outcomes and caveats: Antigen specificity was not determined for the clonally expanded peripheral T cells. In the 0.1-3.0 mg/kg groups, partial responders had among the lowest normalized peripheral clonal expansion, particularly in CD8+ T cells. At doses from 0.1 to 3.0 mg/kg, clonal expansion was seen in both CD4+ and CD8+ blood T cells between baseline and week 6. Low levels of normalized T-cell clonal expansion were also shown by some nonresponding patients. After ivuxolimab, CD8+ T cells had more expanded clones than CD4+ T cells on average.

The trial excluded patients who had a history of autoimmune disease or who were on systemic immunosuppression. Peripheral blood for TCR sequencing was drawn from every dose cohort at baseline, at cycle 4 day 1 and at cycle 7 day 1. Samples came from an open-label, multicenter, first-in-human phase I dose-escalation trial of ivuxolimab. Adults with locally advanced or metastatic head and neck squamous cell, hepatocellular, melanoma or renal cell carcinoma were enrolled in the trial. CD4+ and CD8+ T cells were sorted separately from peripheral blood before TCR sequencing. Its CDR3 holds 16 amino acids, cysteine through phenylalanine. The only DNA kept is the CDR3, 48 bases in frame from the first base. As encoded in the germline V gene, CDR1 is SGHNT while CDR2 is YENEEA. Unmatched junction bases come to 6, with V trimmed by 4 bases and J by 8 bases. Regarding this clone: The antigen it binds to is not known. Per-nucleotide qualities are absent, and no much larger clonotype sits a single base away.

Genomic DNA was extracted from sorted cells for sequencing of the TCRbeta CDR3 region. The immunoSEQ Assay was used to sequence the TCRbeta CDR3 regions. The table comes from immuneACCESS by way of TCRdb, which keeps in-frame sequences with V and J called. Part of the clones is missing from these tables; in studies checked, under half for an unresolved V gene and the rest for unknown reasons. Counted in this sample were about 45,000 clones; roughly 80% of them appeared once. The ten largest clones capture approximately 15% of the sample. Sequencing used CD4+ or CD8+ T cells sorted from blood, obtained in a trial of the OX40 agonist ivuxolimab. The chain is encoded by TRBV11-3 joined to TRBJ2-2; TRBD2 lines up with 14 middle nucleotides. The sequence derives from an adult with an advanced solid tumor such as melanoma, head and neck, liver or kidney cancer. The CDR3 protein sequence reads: CASSYRTSGGSGELFF. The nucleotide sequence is TGTGCCAGCAGCTACCGGACTAGCGGGGGGTCTGGGGAGCTGTTTTTT.